This TCR beta chain was sequenced for a study of cytomegalovirus exposure and HLA in healthy donors. Remarks on this clone: Its antigen is currently unknown.

Study-wide results and caveats: Later on, an analysis tied 15,000 to 20,000 TCR beta sequences to HLA alleles at 0.05 false discovery rate.

13 Jbeta primers and 60 Vbeta primers were used for the PCR. Profiled with immunoSEQ multiplex PCR; TCRdb holds only in-frame clones, not every one. The sample has fewer than 45,000 clones; the top ten hold less than 2%. Between the trimmed V and J ends, which lost 5 bases and 2 bases, there was a span of 10 bases. The CDR3 consists of 13 residues. Germline-derived CDR1 and CDR2 are MNHEY and SMNVEV (reference sequence). The sequencing input was PBMCs. The receptor was isolated from a woman aged 30 to 39 in good health and CMV-seronegative. This chain joins TRBV27 and TRBJ2-7; D is ambiguous. The CDR3 DNA reads as TGTGCCAGCAGTCCCCGGCAGGCCTACGAGCAGTACTTC. Residues: CASSPRQAYEQYF.